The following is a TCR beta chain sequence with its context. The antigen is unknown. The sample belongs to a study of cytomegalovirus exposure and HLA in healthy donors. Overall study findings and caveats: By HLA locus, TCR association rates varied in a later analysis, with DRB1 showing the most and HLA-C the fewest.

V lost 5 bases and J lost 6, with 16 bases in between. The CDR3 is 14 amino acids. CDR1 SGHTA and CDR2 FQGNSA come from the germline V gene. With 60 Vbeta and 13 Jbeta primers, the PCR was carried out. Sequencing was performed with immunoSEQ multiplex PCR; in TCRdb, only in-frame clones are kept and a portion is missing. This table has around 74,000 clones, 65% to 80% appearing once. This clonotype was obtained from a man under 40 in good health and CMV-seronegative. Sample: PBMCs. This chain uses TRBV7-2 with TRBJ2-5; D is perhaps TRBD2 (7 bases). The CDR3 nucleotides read TGTGCCAGCAGCAATAGAGGGGGGGCCAAGACCCAGTACTTC. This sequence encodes CASSNRGGAKTQYF.